This is a list of T cell receptor beta chains from one sample in a study of shared clonotypes between healthy human individuals. Clones were read by immunoSEQ multiplex PCR, and TCRdb kept only the in-frame ones, dropping some. The data show approximately 2.5 million clones, 93% seen once. Sequences were obtained from naive CD4+ T cells from PBMCs. All receptors derive from a man in his late teens or twenties in good health. Some clones in this sample may be carry-over from other donors' samples. Both conserved end residues are part of each CDR3. The order of the fields is V gene, D gene, J gene, clone size, CDR3 DNA, CDR3 protein. A D gene is named only where the DNA matches it firmly. Only part of the rows carry a size: once, few, many, or a class if the clone is expanded.

>TRBV5-1|TRBD2|TRBJ2-7|.
TGCGCCAGCAGCATCAGGAGCGGGAGTTCCTACGAGCAGTACTTC
CASSIRSGSSYEQYF
>TRBV11-2|TRBD2|TRBJ2-7|.
TGTGCCAGCAGCTTAAGACTAGCCAGCGAGCAGTACTTC
CASSLRLASEQYF
>TRBV6-1|.|TRBJ2-7|once
TGTGCCAGCGCCAGACTAAACGAGCAGTACTTC
CASARLNEQYF
>TRBV4-2|TRBD2|TRBJ2-2|.
TGTGCCAGCAGCCCCCAGAAGACTAGCATGGGGGAGCTGTTTTTT
CASSPQKTSMGELFF
>TRBV5-1|TRBD1|TRBJ2-7|.
TGCGCCAGCAGCTCGGGACAGAACTCCTACGAGCAGTACTTC
CASSSGQNSYEQYF
>TRBV7-9|TRBD1|TRBJ1-5|.
TGTGCCAGCAGCCAGGGGGGCAATCAGCCCCAGCATTTT
CASSQGGNQPQHF
>TRBV4-1|.|TRBJ2-7|.
TGCGCCAGCAGCCCACCGAGGACAGTCCACGAGCAGTACTTC
CASSPPRTVHEQYF
>TRBV6-1|TRBD2|TRBJ2-7|once
TGTGCCAGCAGTGATACGGGAGGGCCCTACGAGCAGTACTTC
CASSDTGGPYEQYF
>TRBV28|TRBD1|TRBJ1-1|.
TGTGCCAGCAGTTTAACAGGGGCAGTTAACACTGAAGCTTTCTTT
CASSLTGAVNTEAFF
>TRBV27|.|TRBJ2-6|few
TGTGCCAGCAGTTTTTCTGGGGCCAACGTCCTGACTTTC
CASSFSGANVLTF
>TRBV19|TRBD1|TRBJ2-7|few
TGTGCCAGTAGCCCCGGGACAGGGGGCTTCTACGAGCAGTACTTC
CASSPGTGGFYEQYF
>TRBV28|.|TRBJ1-3|.
TGTGCCAGCAGGATTTACTCTGGAAACACCATATATTTT
CASRIYSGNTIYF
>TRBV15|TRBD1|TRBJ1-2|.
TGTGCCACCAGCGGCCGGGACAGGGACGTTATAGGCTACACCTTC
CATSGRDRDVIGYTF
>TRBV18|TRBD1|TRBJ1-2|.
TGTGCCAGCTCACCAGATGTGACAGGGTGGAATGGCTACACCTTC
CASSPDVTGWNGYTF
>TRBV11-3|.|TRBJ2-1|.
TGTGCCAGCAGTCCTAATGCGGGAACCTCCTACAATGAGCAGTTCTTC
CASSPNAGTSYNEQFF
>TRBV5-1|TRBD1|TRBJ2-7|.
TGCGCCAGCAGCGACCGACCGGGACAGGGTGGCGAGCAGTACTTC
CASSDRPGQGGEQYF
>TRBV2|.|TRBJ2-7|.
TGTGCCAGCAGTGCGTGGACAGAGCAGTACTTC
CASSAWTEQYF
>TRBV5-1|.|TRBJ1-1|.
TGCGCCAGCAGCTCCCAGGGACCCTCCACTGAAGCTTTCTTT
CASSSQGPSTEAFF
>TRBV12-5|.|TRBJ2-6|few
TGTGCTAGTGGTTTGTCTGGGGCCAACGTCCTGACTTTC
CASGLSGANVLTF
>TRBV10-1|TRBD1|TRBJ2-5|.
TGCGCCAGCAGTGGGACAGGGTTCGAGGAGACCCAGTACTTC
CASSGTGFEETQYF